These 14 T cell receptor beta chains share one sample of origin, sequenced in a study of T cells in Graves' hyperthyroidism and ophthalmopathy. From RNA transcripts, TCR beta CDR3 regions were amplified. Using the HTBI primer set, a first-round RT-PCR was run on the TCR CDR3. Using its own MiXCR run on the multiplex PCR reads, TCRdb lists one record per CDR3 protein. The data hold 350,000 to 450,000 distinct CDR3 sequences, with 14% observed a single time. Sequencing was done on a sample of blood. These receptors were taken from a woman aged 55-70 years with Graves' hyperthyroidism.

This clonotype was observed many times. The V call is TRBV12-3 or TRBV12-4, the J call TRBJ2-2; the D gene is possibly TRBD2 (6 bases). The CDR3 is 14 residues long. The V end was cut by 6 bases, the J end by 6 bases, with 14 bases between. This CDR3 is CASRGTVWAGELFF. The CDR3 bases are TGTGCCAGCAGGGGGACTGTATGGGCCGGGGAGCTGTTTTTT.

The genes are TRBV30 and TRBJ1-5; D not resolved. The germline V and J ends were trimmed by 4 bases and 2 bases, with 9 bases remaining between them. The CDR3 totals 13 residues. The germline V gene has CDR1 GTSNPN and CDR2 SVGIG (reference sequence). The CDR3, as DNA: TGTGCCTGGAACAAAGAAGGCAATCAGCCCCAGCATTTT. Protein product: CAWNKEGNQPQHF.

The chain recombines TRBV29-1 with TRBJ1-6; 9 positions match TRBD1. The CDR3 loop spans 14 amino acids. J lost 7 bases, V lost 5 bases, and 6 bases had no gene match. CDR1 and CDR2 (germline): SQVTM, ANQGSEA. The CDR3 region has the DNA TGCAGCGTTCCCTCCGGACAGGGGAATTCACCCCTCCACTTT. Translated: CSVPSGQGNSPLHF. Drawing the rest from reference TRBV29-1 and TRBJ1-6, the complete variable domain is SAVISQKPSRDICQRGTSLTIQCQVDSQVTMMFWYRQQPGQSLTLIATANQGSEATYESGFVIDKFPISRPNLTFSTLTVSNMSPEDSSIYLCSVPSGQGNSPLHFGNGTRLTVT.

This chain joins TRBV15 and TRBJ2-2; D gene unclear. The germline gives CDR1 LNHNV, CDR2 YYDKDF (reference sequence). This CDR3 region has 15 residues. With 2 bases removed from V and 2 bases from J, the gap between germline ends came to 9 bases. The CDR3 here is CATSRPEYNTGELFF. CDR3 nucleotide sequence: TGTGCCACCAGCAGACCCGAATATAACACCGGGGAGCTGTTTTTT.

Many counts were recorded for this clonotype. The V and J genes are TRBV10-3 and TRBJ1-1; 7 bases map to TRBD1. Losses at the gene ends were 0 bases for V and 5 bases for J; bases not matched to a gene: 6. The CDR3 has 15 residues. CDR1 ENHRY and CDR2 SYGVKD come from the germline V gene. The CDR3 DNA reads as TGTGCCATCAGTGAGTCGGCAGGGGGAGGTACTGAAGCTTTCTTT. This gives the protein CAISESAGGGTEAFF.

This clonotype has a count of ten or more. The chain recombines TRBV2 with TRBJ1-1; a possible D gene is TRBD1 (6 bases). The CDR3 consists of 14 residues. Germline-derived CDR1 and CDR2 are SNHLY and FYNNEI. V was trimmed by 6 bases and J by 0 bases, leaving 11 bases between them. The CDR3 sequence is CASRRQALNTEAFF. The CDR3 DNA follows: TGTGCCAGCAGACGACAGGCGTTGAACACTGAAGCTTTCTTT.

Ten or more counts support this clonotype. The V call is TRBV12-3 or TRBV12-4, the J call TRBJ1-2, with a weak D call TRBD1 (6 bases). The CDR3 length is 18 residues. Trimming shortened V by 3 bases and J by 2 bases, and 22 bases separated the two germline ends. Written as DNA, the CDR3 is TGTGCCAGCAGTTTGCGCCGGTGGCTCGGCCAGGGGAACTATGGCTACACCTTC. Encoded protein: CASSLRRWLGQGNYGYTF.

This clonotype was picked up many times. The chain uses TRBV12-3 or TRBV12-4 and TRBJ2-7, with 7 positions matching TRBD2. This CDR3 spans 15 amino acids. The V and J ends lost 5 bases and 1 base, in that order; junction bases with no gene match: 8. The CDR3: CASSQSPGLSYEQYF. DNA of the CDR3: TGTGCCAGCAGTCAATCCCCGGGACTATCCTACGAGCAGTACTTC.

This clonotype was counted a few times. This chain connects TRBV10-1 to TRBJ2-1, with D possibly TRBD2 on 6 matching bases. The V and J ends lost 3 bases and 4 bases respectively, with 10 bases between them. The CDR3 covers 14 residues. The germline V gene has CDR1 WNHNN and CDR2 SYGVQD (reference sequence). The CDR3 DNA follows: TGCGCCAGCAGTGACGGGAGTGTGTACAATGAGCAGTTCTTC. Translated, it gives CASSDGSVYNEQFF.

There are many counts of this clonotype. The rearrangement uses TRBV2 and TRBJ1-2, with D unresolved. The CDR3 runs 14 residues. Germline loops: CDR1 SNHLY, CDR2 FYNNEI. With 3 bases removed from V and 3 bases from J, the gap between germline ends came to 11 bases. The CDR3 DNA sequence: TGTGCCAGCAGTGATGCAAGACCCTACTATGGCTACACCTTC. It codes for CASSDARPYYGYTF.

This rearrangement joins TRBV2 to TRBJ1-1; tentatively, D is TRBD1 (6 bases). This CDR3 comprises 13 residues. V was shortened by 7 bases and J by 5 bases, with 14 bases between the two germline ends. Germline CDR1 reads SNHLY; CDR2 reads FYNNEI. The CDR3 here is CASNRGFDTEAFF. DNA of the CDR3: TGTGCCAGCAATAGGGGGTTCGATACTGAAGCTTTCTTT.

This clonotype was detected only once. The chain couples TRBV28 to TRBJ1-5, with D possibly matching TRBD1 (5 bases). Trimming left V 5 bases short and J 9 bases short, with 23 bases between. The CDR3 runs to 16 residues. Germline V gives CDR1 MDHEN, CDR2 SYDVKM. This CDR3 reads CASSRPGRETAGPQHF. The CDR3 coding sequence is TGTGCCAGCAGTCGACCGGGCAGGGAAACAGCGGGGCCCCAGCATTTT.

This clonotype has at least ten counts. The J gene is TRBJ2-3, the V gene TRBV7-9, with 14 bases matching TRBD2. The CDR3 sequence is 18 residues long. Germline CDR1 and CDR2: SEHNR and FQNEAQ (reference sequence). Trimming took 4 bases from V and 0 from J; bases not matched to a gene: 6. The CDR3: CASSSPGTSGSSTDTQYF. The DNA for the CDR3 is TGTGCCAGCAGCTCCCCCGGGACTAGCGGGAGTAGCACAGATACGCAGTATTTT.

This chain's CDR3 is CASSFVGMEGEQFF. The CDR3 DNA reads as TGTGCCAGCAGCTTTGTCGGGATGGAAGGTGAGCAGTTCTTC. This sequence joins TRBV7-3 and TRBJ2-1, with D maybe TRBD2 (5 bases). The germline V gene has CDR1 SGHTA and CDR2 FQGTGA. V lost 3 bases, J lost 9 bases, and 15 bases lay in between. CDR3 length equals 14 residues.